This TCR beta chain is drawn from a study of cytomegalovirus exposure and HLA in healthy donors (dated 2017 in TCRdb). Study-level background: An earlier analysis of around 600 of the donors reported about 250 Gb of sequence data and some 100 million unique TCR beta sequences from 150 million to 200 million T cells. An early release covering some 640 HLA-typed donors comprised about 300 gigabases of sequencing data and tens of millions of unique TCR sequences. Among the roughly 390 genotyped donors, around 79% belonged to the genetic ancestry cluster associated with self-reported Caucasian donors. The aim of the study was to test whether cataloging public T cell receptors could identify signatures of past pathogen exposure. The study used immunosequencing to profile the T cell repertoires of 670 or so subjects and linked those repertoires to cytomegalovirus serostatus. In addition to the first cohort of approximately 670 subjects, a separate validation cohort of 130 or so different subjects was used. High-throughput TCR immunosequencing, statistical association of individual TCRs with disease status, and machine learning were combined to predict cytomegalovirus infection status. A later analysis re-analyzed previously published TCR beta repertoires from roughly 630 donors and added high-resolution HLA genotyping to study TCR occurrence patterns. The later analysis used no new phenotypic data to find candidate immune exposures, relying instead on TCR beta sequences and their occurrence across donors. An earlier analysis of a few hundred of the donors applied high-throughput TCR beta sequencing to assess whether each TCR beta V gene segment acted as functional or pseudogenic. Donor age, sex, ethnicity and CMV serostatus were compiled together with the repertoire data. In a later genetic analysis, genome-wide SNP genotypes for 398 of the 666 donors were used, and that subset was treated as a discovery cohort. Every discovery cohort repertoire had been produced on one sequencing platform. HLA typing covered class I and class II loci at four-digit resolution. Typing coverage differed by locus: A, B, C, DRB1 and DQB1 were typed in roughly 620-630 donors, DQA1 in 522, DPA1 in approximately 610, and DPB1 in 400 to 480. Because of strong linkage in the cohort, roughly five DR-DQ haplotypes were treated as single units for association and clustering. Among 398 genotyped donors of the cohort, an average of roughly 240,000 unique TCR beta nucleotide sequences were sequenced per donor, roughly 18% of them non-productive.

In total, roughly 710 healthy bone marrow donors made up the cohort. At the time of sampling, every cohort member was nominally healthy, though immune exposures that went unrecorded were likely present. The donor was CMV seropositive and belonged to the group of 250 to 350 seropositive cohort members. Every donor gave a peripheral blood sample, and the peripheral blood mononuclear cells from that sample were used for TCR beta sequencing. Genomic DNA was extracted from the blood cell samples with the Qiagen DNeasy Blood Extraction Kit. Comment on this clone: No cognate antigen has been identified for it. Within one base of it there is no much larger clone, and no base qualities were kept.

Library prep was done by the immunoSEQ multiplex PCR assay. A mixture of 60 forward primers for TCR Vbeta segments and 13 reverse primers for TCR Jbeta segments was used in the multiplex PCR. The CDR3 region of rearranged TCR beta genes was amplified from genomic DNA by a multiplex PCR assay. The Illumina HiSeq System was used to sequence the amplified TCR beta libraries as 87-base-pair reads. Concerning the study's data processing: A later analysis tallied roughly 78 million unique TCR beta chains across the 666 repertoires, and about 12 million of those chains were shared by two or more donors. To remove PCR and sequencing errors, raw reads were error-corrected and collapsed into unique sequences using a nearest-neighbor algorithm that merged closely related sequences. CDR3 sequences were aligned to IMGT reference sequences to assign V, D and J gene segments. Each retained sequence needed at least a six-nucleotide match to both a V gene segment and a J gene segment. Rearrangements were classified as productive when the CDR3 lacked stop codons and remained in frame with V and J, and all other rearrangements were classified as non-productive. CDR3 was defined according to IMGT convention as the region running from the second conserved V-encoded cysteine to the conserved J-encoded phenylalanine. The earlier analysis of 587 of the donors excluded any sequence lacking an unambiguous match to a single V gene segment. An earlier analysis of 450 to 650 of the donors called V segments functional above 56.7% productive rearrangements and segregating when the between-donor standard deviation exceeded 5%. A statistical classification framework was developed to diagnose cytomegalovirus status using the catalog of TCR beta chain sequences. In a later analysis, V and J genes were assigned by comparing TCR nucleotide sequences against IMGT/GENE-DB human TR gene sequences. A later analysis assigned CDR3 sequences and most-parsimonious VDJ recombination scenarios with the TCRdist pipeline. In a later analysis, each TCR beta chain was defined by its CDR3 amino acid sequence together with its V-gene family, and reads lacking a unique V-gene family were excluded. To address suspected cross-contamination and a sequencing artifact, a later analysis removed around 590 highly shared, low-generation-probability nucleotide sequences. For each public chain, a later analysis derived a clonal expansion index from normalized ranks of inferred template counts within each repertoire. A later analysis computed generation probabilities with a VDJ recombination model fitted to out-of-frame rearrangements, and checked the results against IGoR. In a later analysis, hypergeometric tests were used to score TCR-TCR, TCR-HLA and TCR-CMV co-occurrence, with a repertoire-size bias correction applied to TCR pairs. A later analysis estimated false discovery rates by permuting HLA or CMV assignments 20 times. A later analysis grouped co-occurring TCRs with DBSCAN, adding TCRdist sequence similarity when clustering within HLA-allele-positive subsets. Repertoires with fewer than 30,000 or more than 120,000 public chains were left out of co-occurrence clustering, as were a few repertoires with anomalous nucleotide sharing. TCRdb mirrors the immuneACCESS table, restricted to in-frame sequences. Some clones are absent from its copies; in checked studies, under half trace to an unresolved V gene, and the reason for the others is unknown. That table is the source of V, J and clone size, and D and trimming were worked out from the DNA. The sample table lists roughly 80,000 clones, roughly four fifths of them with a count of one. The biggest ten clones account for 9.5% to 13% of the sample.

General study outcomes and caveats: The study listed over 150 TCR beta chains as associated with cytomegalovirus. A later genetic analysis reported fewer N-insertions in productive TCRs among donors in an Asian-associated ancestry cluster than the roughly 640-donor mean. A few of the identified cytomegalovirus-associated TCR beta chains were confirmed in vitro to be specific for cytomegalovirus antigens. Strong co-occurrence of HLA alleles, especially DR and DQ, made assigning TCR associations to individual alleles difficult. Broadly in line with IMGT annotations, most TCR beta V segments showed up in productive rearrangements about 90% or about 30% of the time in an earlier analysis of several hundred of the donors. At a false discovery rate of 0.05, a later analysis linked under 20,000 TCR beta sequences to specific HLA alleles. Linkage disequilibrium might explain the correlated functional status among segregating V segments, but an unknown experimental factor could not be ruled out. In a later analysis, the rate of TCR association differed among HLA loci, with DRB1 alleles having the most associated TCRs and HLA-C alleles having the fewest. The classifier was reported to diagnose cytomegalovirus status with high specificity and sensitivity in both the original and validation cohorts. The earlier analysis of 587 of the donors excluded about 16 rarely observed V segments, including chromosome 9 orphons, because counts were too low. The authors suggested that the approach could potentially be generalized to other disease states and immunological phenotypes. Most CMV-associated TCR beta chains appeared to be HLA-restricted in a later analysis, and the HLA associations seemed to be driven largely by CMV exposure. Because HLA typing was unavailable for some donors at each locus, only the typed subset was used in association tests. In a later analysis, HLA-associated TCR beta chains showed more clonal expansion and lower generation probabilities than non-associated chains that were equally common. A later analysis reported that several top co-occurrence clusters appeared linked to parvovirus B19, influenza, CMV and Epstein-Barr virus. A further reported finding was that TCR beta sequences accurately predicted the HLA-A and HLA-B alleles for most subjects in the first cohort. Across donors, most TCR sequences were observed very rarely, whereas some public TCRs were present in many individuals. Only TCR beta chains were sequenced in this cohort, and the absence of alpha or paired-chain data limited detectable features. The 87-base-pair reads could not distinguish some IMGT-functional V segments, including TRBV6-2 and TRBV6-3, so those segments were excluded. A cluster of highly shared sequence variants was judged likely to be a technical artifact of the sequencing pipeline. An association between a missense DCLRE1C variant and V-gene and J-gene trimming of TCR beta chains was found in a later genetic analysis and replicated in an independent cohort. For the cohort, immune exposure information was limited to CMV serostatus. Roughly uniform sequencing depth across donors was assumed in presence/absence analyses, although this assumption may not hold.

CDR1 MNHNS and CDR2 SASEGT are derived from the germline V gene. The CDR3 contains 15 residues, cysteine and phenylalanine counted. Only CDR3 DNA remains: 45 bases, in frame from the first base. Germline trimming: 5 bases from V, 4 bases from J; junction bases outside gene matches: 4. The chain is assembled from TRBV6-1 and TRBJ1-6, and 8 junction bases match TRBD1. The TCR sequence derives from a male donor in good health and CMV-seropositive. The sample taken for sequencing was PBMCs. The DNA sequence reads TGTGCCAGCAGTTTGACAGGGGTTTATAATTCACCCCTCCACTTT. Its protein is CASSLTGVYNSPLHF.